This T cell receptor beta chain originates from a study of T cells after yellow fever vaccination. This clonotype came up many times. Its antigen is as yet unknown. The germline CDR1 and CDR2 sequences are SNHLY and FYNNEI. The length of the CDR3 is 13 residues. The V end was cut by 7 bases, the J end by 4 bases, with 10 bases between. 5'RACE template switching generated TCR cDNA, adding a universal primer site and UMIs. In TCRdb, the 5' RACE reads were re-called with MiXCR into one record per CDR3 protein. In the table there are some 200,000 distinct CDR3 sequences, approximately 3% of which are singletons. Study findings and constraints: Clonotype sharing between CD4 and CD8 compartments was small.

The chain has TRBV2 and TRBJ2-2, with unresolved D. The sample was CD4+ T cells sorted from PBMCs, taken 10 days after the yellow fever booster vaccination. This receptor was identified in a young man who received the YFV17D yellow fever vaccine. The CDR3 sequence: CASKGSPTGELFF. The CDR3 nucleotides read TGTGCCAGCAAAGGGTCGCCCACCGGGGAGCTGTTTTTT. Full variable domain (remainder filled in from reference TRBV2 and TRBJ2-2): EPEVTQTPSHQVTQMGQEVILRCVPISNHLYFYWYRQILGQKVEFLVSFYNNEISEKSEIFDDQFSVERPDGSNFTLKIRSTKLEDSAMYFCASKGSPTGELFFGEGSRLTVL.